This T cell receptor beta chain comes out of a study of T-cell reconstitution after alpha-beta-depleted transplantation in children. Unique molecular identifiers were incorporated during preparation of the TCRbeta library. TCRdb re-derived calls from the PCR reads in MiXCR, one entry per CDR3 protein. The data show 98,000 or so distinct CDR3 sequences, around 6.4% seen once. This clonotype was seen repeatedly, ten times or more. Germline V lookup: CDR1 ENHRY, CDR2 SYGVKD. The germline V and J ends were trimmed by 2 bases and 2 bases, with 7 bases remaining between them. This CDR3 comprises 13 residues.

Sequencing used PBMCs, mostly from graft donor cells, obtained 360 days after TCRalphabeta/CD19-depleted stem cell transplant. The TCR originated in a male patient between 2 and 15 years old who had a stem cell transplant for acute lymphoblastic leukemia, so the T cells may come from the graft donor. The V call is TRBV10-3, the J call TRBJ2-7; D gene unclear. The CDR3 loop reads CAISEQLPYEQYF. The CDR3 DNA reads as TGTGCCATCAGTGAGCAGTTACCCTACGAGCAGTACTTC.